These T cell receptor beta chains were read from a single sample in a study of vaccination and CD4 T cells after COVID-19. Antigen specificity for these receptors is unknown. TCRdb analysed the PCR reads with MiXCR anew, one entry per CDR3 protein. The sample holds thousands of distinct CDR3 sequences, roughly 36% seen once. The sequenced material came from CD4+ T cells from blood, cultured in vitro. The receptor set was obtained from a human donor in good health. Each CDR3 is given without its conserved first and last residue.

v_call,j_call,cdr3_aa
TRBV7-2,TRBJ1-1,ASSLGQNTEAF
TRBV30,TRBJ1-6,AWSLNGLEPLH
TRBV6-1,TRBJ1-2,ASSARLGRLNYGYT
TRBV2,TRBJ1-1,ASRGDRLNTEAF
TRBV7-3,TRBJ2-1,ASSLGTSGANEQF
TRBV9,TRBJ1-5,ASSTRSDPLEPQH
TRBV7-2,TRBJ1-1,ASSVQGGNTEAF
TRBV6-5,TRBJ1-2,ASSYDRAPYGYT
TRBV6-1,TRBJ1-6,ASSGTVRSPLH
TRBV7-9,TRBJ1-5,ASSPGGQDAGQPQH
TRBV6-1,TRBJ2-1,ASEGGGQVEQF
TRBV30,TRBJ1-1,AWSLQGHGVGAF
TRBV10-2,TRBJ2-1,ASSESRVSGQF